This T cell receptor beta chain was recovered during a study of CD4 T cells in relation to SARS-CoV-2 and coronaviruses. Note on this clone: Its cognate antigen is unknown.

Before the COVID-19 pandemic, during about 2011-2018, CD4+ T cells were taken from unexposed donors. The cells were cultured for about ten days before CD4+ T cells were isolated. Clones were sequenced by immunoSEQ multiplex PCR, and TCRdb holds only the in-frame ones, with some missing. The repertoire has about 22,000 clones, less than 85% of them found once; the top ten carry roughly 17%. This CDR3 contains 17 residues. Germline V gives CDR1 MGHDK, CDR2 SYGVNS. J was trimmed by 4 bases and V by 1 base; bases with no gene match: 5. The receptor's source is a human donor in good health. The chain is built from TRBV25-1 and TRBJ2-1; TRBD2 aligns across 12 bases. The sample taken for sequencing was CD4+ T cells from PBMCs, cultured in vitro. The CDR3 loop is CASSELRLAGVYNEQFF. CDR3 DNA sequence: TGTGCCAGCAGTGAATTAAGACTAGCGGGAGTTTACAATGAGCAGTTCTTC.